This TCR beta chain was sequenced in a study of shared clonotypes between healthy human individuals (dated by TCRdb to about 2020). A note on the overall study: The cohort comprised a couple of women and a few men aged 18 to 49 years. Libraries were prepared and TCR repertoires were sequenced by different laboratories using diverse techniques, in order to increase sequencing depth and limit assay-specific biases. To estimate repertoire size and how much clonotypes are shared between individuals, the study performed deep sequencing of blood TCR repertoires from roughly five healthy adults. For each donor, three plates each were used for CD4 naive and CD4 memory, two plates were used for CD8 naive, and one plate was used for CD8 memory. Each donor's leukapheresis produced roughly between about 0.9 and 9.5 billion PBMCs. The study at large found these results: Sharing across a few donors was observed for about 5% of naive CD4, about 3.2% of naive CD8, 2% to 2.5% of memory CD4, and less than 0.45% of memory CD8 clonotypes. Based on pairwise subsampling, the degree of clonotype sharing among donors was expected to be affected by sequencing depth. Because the study included only a small number of donors, the genetic and exposure-history diversity represented was limited. Sampling was restricted to blood, and TCR repertoires in tissues likely differ from the TCR repertoires found in blood. Even with the large sequencing depth, rarefaction of the sorted-subset datasets indicated that sequencing was incomplete. Compared with non-shared clonotypes, the clonotypes found in all four sorted-subset donors had higher generation probabilities. Naive subsets generally had larger estimated clonotype richness than memory subsets did.

Note on this clone: It has no known antigen specificity. Qualities for individual bases were not recorded, and no much larger clone is one base off.

Trimming removed 1 base from V and 0 bases from J; the gene matches leave 8 bases unexplained. Its CDR3 holds 18 amino acids, cysteine through phenylalanine. This entry keeps only the CDR3 DNA: 54 bases, framed from base 1. Looking up the germline V gene (reference sequence) yields CDR1 LNHDA and CDR2 SQIVND. TCR CDR3 regions were amplified from genomic DNA by multiplex PCR using the deep immunoSEQ assay. Extracted genomic DNA from each cell subset was spread evenly across all wells of several immunoSEQ 96-well plates, with each plate serving as a replicate. For sorted subsets, roughly 200 ng of genomic DNA, equivalent to around 29,000 T cell genomes, went into each replicate PCR. The purified libraries were quantified using a Qubit 3.0 fluorometer, sized with a Bioanalyzer 2100, and then quantified again using the KAPA Library Quantification kit. Every immunoSEQ 96-well plate was sequenced on a dedicated single-read 150-cycle Illumina NextSeq 550 flow cell. Per the authors' processing: Because only junctional sequences without quality scores were contained in the immunoSEQ output, filtering matching that applied to full-length reads could not be performed. To assign V/J genes and CDR3, sequences were annotated against IMGT germline references using PyIR, a Python wrapper for IgBLAST v1.9. Reads were filtered out if the reads had weak V/J assignments (E-value above 1e-6), no CDR3, stop codons, out-of-frame junctions, or ambiguous translated residues. V3J clonotypes were defined by identical inferred V gene, J gene, and CDR3 amino acid sequence. Percentage overlap between repertoires was calculated by dividing the number of shared unique clonotypes by the size of the smaller repertoire. Three approaches were used to assess repertoire richness: RTK rarefaction, the Chao1 estimator, and Recon v2.1 estimates of unobserved clonotypes. Generation probabilities were computed with OLGA for all TCRbeta clonotypes obtained by the gDNA method from four donors. This immuneACCESS table, as held by TCRdb, lists in-frame sequences with V and J called but not all clones. Of the missing ones, under half trace to an unresolved V gene in checked studies; the others have no known cause. Clonal size and the V and J genes are those of that table, whereas D and trimming came from the DNA. A total of around 1.9 million clones appear in this sample, around 93% of them only once. The biggest ten clones account for around 1.7% of the sample.

CD8 naive samples were obtained by positive selection for CCR7 among CD45RO-negative cells, yielding a CD45RA+CCR7+ population from which TemRA cells were excluded. The donors were healthy, HIV-negative adults with no recently reported acute infections or vaccinations. All donors were Caucasian adults living in Nashville, Tennessee, USA. Blood was collected by leukapheresis, and PBMCs were isolated by Ficoll-Histopaque density gradient centrifugation and then cryopreserved in liquid nitrogen vapor phase. Analytical flow cytometry was used to check the purity and quantity of every magnetically sorted T cell population. Genomic DNA was isolated from every sorted fraction and measured by UV absorbance on a Nanodrop 2000c.

The source is a young man in good health. Some clones in this sample may be carry-over from other donors' samples. Sequencing input: naive CD8+ T cells from PBMCs. Taken with the paper, the label for cell subset or site translates to: CD45RA+CCR7+. The V gene is TRBV19 and the J gene is TRBJ2-1, with 8 central nucleotides matching TRBD2. The DNA sequence is as follows: TGTGCCAGTAGTATAGGGGCTCTAGCGGGCCTCTCCTACAATGAGCAGTTCTTC. It translates as CASSIGALAGLSYNEQFF.